The clone carrying this T cell receptor (beta chain) was detected a few times. Its antigen is undetermined. Conversion of TCR transcripts into cDNA relied on 5'RACE template switching, which added a universal primer site and UMIs. TCRdb used MiXCR to reprocess the 5' RACE reads, holding one entry per CDR3 protein. Here the sample spans 200,000 to 250,000 distinct CDR3 sequences, 6.9% being singletons. This specimen belongs to a study of T cells after yellow fever vaccination. Study-wide results and caveats: Most clones from primary vaccination resurfaced after the booster (approximately 97% CD4, more than 75% CD8).

Germline V CDR1 and CDR2: MNHEY, SVGAGI. V dropped 0 bases and J dropped 7 bases, with 6 bases sitting between them. The length of the CDR3 is 13 residues. The chain has TRBV6-5 and TRBJ2-2; D is unresolved. The material was CD4+ T cells sorted from PBMCs, obtained 15 days after the yellow fever booster vaccination. This TCR derives from a man aged 25-45 years who received the YFV17D yellow fever vaccine. The CDR3 is CASSYSSLGELFF. The CDR3 coding sequence is TGTGCCAGCAGTTACTCGAGCCTCGGGGAGCTGTTTTTT.